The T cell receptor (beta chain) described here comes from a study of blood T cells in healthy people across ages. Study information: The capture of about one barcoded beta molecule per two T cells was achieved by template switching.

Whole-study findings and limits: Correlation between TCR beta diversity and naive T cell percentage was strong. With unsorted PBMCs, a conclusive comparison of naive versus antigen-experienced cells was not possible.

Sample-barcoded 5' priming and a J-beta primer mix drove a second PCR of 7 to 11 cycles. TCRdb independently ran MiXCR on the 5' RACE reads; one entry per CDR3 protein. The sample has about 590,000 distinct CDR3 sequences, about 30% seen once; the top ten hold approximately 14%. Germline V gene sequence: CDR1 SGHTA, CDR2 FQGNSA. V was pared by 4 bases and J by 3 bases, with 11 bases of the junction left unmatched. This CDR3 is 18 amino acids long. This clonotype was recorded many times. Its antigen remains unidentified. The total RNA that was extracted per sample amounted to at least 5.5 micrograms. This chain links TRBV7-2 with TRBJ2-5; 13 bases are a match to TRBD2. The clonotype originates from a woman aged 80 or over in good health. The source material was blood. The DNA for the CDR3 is TGTGCCAGCAGCTCCCCGACTAGCGGGGGGCGGGTTGAAGAGACCCAGTACTTC. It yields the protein CASSSPTSGGRVEETQYF.